The next 31 T cell receptor beta chains were all read from a single sample in a study of blood T cell repertoires in COVID-19. Some clones are missing from TCRdb's copy, which holds only in-frame ones; the method was immunoSEQ multiplex PCR. Of roughly 150,000 clones listed, roughly four fifths are singletons. The sample taken for sequencing was peripheral blood. All receptors come from a woman of 80 years or more with acute or convalescent COVID-19.

This chain links TRBV30 with TRBJ2-5; 8 bases agree with TRBD1. V lost 2 bases to trimming and J lost 2 bases; unmatched junction nucleotides: 1. This CDR3 region has 13 residues. Germline loops: CDR1 GTSNPN, CDR2 SVGIG (reference sequence). CDR3 sequence reads: CAWSTGGQETQYF. Written as DNA, the CDR3 is TGTGCCTGGAGTACAGGGGGTCAAGAGACCCAGTACTTC.

This clone was recorded many times. The chain carries TRBV12-5 and TRBJ1-6, with D maybe TRBD1 (5 bases). V was pared by 5 bases and J by 9 bases, with 14 bases between. Germline V CDR1 and CDR2: LGHNT, FRNRAP. This CDR3 has 14 amino acids. The CDR3 nucleotides are TGTGCTAGTGGTCGGGAGGGGCAAGGTTCACCCCTCCACTTT. The encoded protein is CASGREGQGSPLHF.

The CDR3 loop reads CASSPGTSGGTDTQYF. CDR3 sequence (DNA): TGTGCCAGCAGCCCCGGGACTAGCGGGGGCACAGATACGCAGTATTTT. This chain connects TRBV5-8 to TRBJ2-3; 13 nucleotides match TRBD2. V lost 4 bases, J lost 1 base, and 3 bases stayed unmatched. CDR1 is SGHTS and CDR2 is YDEGEE in the germline V gene. The CDR3 is 16 residues long.

This chain uses TRBV18 with TRBJ2-1, with TRBD1 matching 7 bases. The CDR3 has 13 residues. The germline gives CDR1 KGHSH, CDR2 LQKENI. Germline trimming cut 6 bases from V and 5 bases from J; bases unmatched to any gene: 4. CDR3 DNA: TGTGCCAGCTCCCTGGACAGGAACAATGAGCAGTTCTTC. Amino acids: CASSLDRNNEQFF.

In its sample, this clone was seen a few times. The chain uses TRBV7-9 and TRBJ2-1, with TRBD2 as a possible D gene (6 bases). This CDR3 has 14 residues. In germline, CDR1 is SEHNR, CDR2 FQNEAQ (reference sequence). Trimming removed 2 bases at V and 6 bases at J, with 11 bases between. The CDR3 DNA follows: TGTGCCAGCAGCTTAACCGGGACTTCCAATGAGCAGTTCTTC. It is translated as CASSLTGTSNEQFF.

The chain combines TRBV19 with TRBJ1-5; D possibly corresponds to TRBD1 (6 bases). This CDR3 is 15 amino acids long. Germline assignment: CDR1 LNHDA and CDR2 SQIVND (reference sequence). With 5 bases removed from V and 7 bases from J, the gap between germline ends came to 18 bases. Here the CDR3 DNA reads TGTGCCAGTAGTCTGGGACAAGCCCCAGGGCAGCCCCAGCATTTT. It encodes CASSLGQAPGQPQHF. Drawing the rest from reference TRBV19 and TRBJ1-5, the complete variable domain is DGGITQSPKYLFRKEGQNVTLSCEQNLNHDAMYWYRQDPGQGLRLIYYSQIVNDFQKGDIAEGYSVSREKKESFPLTVTSAQKNPTAFYLCASSLGQAPGQPQHFGDGTRLSIL.

The chain has TRBV12-3 or TRBV12-4 and TRBJ2-5; maybe TRBD1 (6 bases). The CDR3 is 13 amino acids. Trimming removed 6 bases from V and 5 bases from J, with 13 bases in between. The CDR3 DNA follows: TGTGCCAGCAGCTTCGGTGACAGGGAGACCCAGTACTTC. Translating it yields CASSFGDRETQYF.

The V and J genes are TRBV5-1 and TRBJ2-2, with 11 bases matching TRBD1. V was clipped by 1 base and J by 0 bases; unmatched bases: 5. CDR1 SGHRS and CDR2 YFSETQ come from the germline V gene. The CDR3 is 18 amino acids. CDR3 nucleotide sequence: TGCGCCAGCAGCTTGCATGGGACAGGGGGAGCGAACACCGGGGAGCTGTTTTTT. Protein product: CASSLHGTGGANTGELFF.

The chain links TRBV19 to TRBJ1-5; no clear D gene. Trimming left V 6 bases short and J 6 bases short, with 15 bases between. CDR1 is LNHDA, CDR2 SQIVND, per germline (reference sequence). The CDR3 runs to 14 residues. The CDR3 spells CASRTSLVGQPQHF. For the CDR3, the DNA is TGTGCCAGTAGAACGTCCCTGGTCGGTCAGCCCCAGCATTTT.

The chain is built from TRBV5-4 and TRBJ2-1; 11 positions match TRBD2. This CDR3 comprises 15 residues. Germline V gives CDR1 SGHNT, CDR2 YYREEE (reference sequence). V shed 2 bases and J 9 bases; nucleotides not matched to a gene: 7. Here the CDR3 DNA reads TGTGCCAGCAGCTTCCCACTAGCGGGAGCGGGTGAGCAGTTCTTC. Translated, it gives CASSFPLAGAGEQFF.

This clone came up once. The rearrangement uses TRBV3-1 (or the pseudogene TRBV3-2) and TRBJ2-5, with D maybe TRBD1 (5 bases). CDR1 is LGHDT and CDR2 is YNNKEL in the germline V gene (reference sequence). This CDR3 is 15 amino acids long. Trimming removed 1 base from V and 4 bases from J, with 13 bases in between. CDR3 coding DNA: TGTGCCAGCAGCCAAGGGGCCAGGGTGGGAGAGACCCAGTACTTC. Protein sequence: CASSQGARVGETQYF.

The chain has TRBV30 and TRBJ1-1; a possible D gene is TRBD1 (5 bases). Germline V gene data show CDR1 as GTSNPN and CDR2 as SVGIG (reference sequence). The CDR3 is 14 residues long. V lost 4 bases and J 5 bases, leaving 17 bases between the germline ends. The CDR3: CAWTKDQGLTEAFF. The CDR3 coding sequence is TGTGCCTGGACCAAGGACCAGGGTCTTACTGAAGCTTTCTTT.

The chain joins TRBV7-8 to TRBJ2-7; tentatively, D is TRBD1 (6 bases). This CDR3 is 14 amino acids long. The V gene lost 0 bases and the J gene lost 3 bases, with 9 bases spanning the gap. Germline CDR1 is SGHVS and CDR2 is FQNEAQ. The CDR3, as DNA: TGTGCCAGCAGCTTAGCAGGACAGAACTACGAGCAGTACTTC. Its translation is CASSLAGQNYEQYF.

This clone occurred a few times. This chain joins TRBV5-5 and TRBJ1-6; a possible D gene is TRBD1 (5 bases). The CDR3 sequence is 16 residues long. The V and J ends lost 4 bases and 10 bases respectively, with 21 bases between them. Germline lookup yields CDR1 SGHKS and CDR2 YYEKEE (reference sequence). The CDR3 region has the DNA TGTGCCAGCAGCCTATCTCGGGGGTTCGGGGACTCACCCCTCCACTTT. It translates to CASSLSRGFGDSPLHF.

The chain joins TRBV4-1 to TRBJ2-5; 8 bases match TRBD1. Germline CDR1 reads MGHRA; CDR2 reads YSYEKL. This CDR3 spans 15 amino acids. The V and J ends lost 3 bases and 5 bases, in that order; junction bases with no gene match: 8. CDR3 in amino acids: CASSQPGQGIETQYF. DNA of the CDR3: TGCGCCAGCAGCCAGCCAGGACAGGGAATTGAGACCCAGTACTTC.

This chain connects TRBV18 to TRBJ2-3, with a possible D match to TRBD2 (7 bases). V shed 1 base and J shed 4 bases, with 12 bases lying between them. This CDR3 spans 15 amino acids. Looked up from germline, CDR1 is KGHSH and CDR2 is LQKENI. This chain's CDR3 is CASSPRGGQPDTQYF. For the CDR3, the DNA is TGTGCCAGCTCACCACGGGGGGGCCAGCCAGATACGCAGTATTTT. Based on the CDR3 plus reference TRBV18 and TRBJ2-3, the full variable domain is NAGVMQNPRHLVRRRGQEARLRCSPMKGHSHVYWYRQLPEEGLKFMVYLQKENIIDESGMPKERFSAEFPKEGPSILRIQQVVRGDSAAYFCASSPRGGQPDTQYFGPGTRLTVL.

This clone was seen a handful of times. The rearrangement joins TRBV5-1 to TRBJ1-3, with D perhaps TRBD1 (6 bases). Trimming stripped 3 bases from V and 0 bases from J, with 13 bases between. The CDR3 is 16 amino acids. The V gene's germline CDR1 is SGHRS and CDR2 YFSETQ. CDR3 amino acids: CASSSQTGSSGNTIYF. The DNA of the CDR3 is TGCGCCAGCAGCTCTCAAACAGGGAGCTCTGGAAACACCATATATTTT.

This rearrangement joins TRBV14 to TRBJ2-5, with D possibly matching TRBD2 (6 bases). The CDR3 covers 14 residues. V shed 1 base and J shed 4 bases, with 10 bases lying between them. CDR1 and CDR2 (germline): SGHDN, FVKESK. As DNA, the CDR3 is TGTGCCAGCAGCCAAGTTTCGGAGGGAGAGACCCAGTACTTC. As protein: CASSQVSEGETQYF.

The chain links TRBV29-1 to TRBJ2-1; TRBD2 agrees at 10 bases. The ends lost 0 bases at V and 8 bases at J; junction bases unmatched: 13. The CDR3 has 17 residues. Germline values: CDR1 SQVTM, CDR2 ANQGSEA. CDR3 region: CSVEDVTSGSAVDEQFF. The DNA of the CDR3 is TGCAGCGTTGAAGATGTGACTAGCGGGTCGGCGGTGGATGAGCAGTTCTTC.

The CDR3 DNA is TGTGCCAGTACCTCAACGGGCGGGTCCTATGGCTACACCTTC. Translated: CASTSTGGSYGYTF. The V gene is TRBV19, the J gene TRBJ1-2; D ambiguous. Germline V gene lookup returns CDR1 LNHDA and CDR2 SQIVND (reference sequence). The CDR3 is 14 amino acids. The V gene lost 7 bases and the J gene lost 4 bases, with 16 bases spanning the gap.

This chain connects TRBV2 to TRBJ1-6, with 8 bases that match TRBD1. Germline V gene sequence: CDR1 SNHLY, CDR2 FYNNEI. V trimming: 6 bases; J trimming: 7 bases; junction bases outside the gene matches: 8. CDR3 size: 15 residues. CDR3 sequence: CASSDRGHHNSPLHF. In nucleotides, the CDR3 is TGTGCCAGCAGCGACAGGGGTCATCACAATTCACCCCTCCACTTT.

V is TRBV30 and J is TRBJ1-1; TRBD1 matches 8 bases. With 7 bases clipped from V and 6 bases from J, the junction kept 7 bases outside the gene matches. Germline V gene sequence: CDR1 GTSNPN, CDR2 SVGIG (reference sequence). The CDR3 has 12 amino acids. In nucleotides, the CDR3 is TGTGCCTCAACACGGACAGGGTCTGAAGCTTTCTTT. It translates to CASTRTGSEAFF.

This chain connects TRBV24-1 to TRBJ2-7; no firm D call. With 1 base removed from V and 2 bases from J, the gap between germline ends came to 8 bases. The CDR3 runs 14 residues. Per the germline V gene, CDR1 is KGHDR and CDR2 is SFDVKD. The CDR3 DNA is TGTGCCACCAGTGATTTACTACCTCCCTACGAGCAGTACTTC. It codes for CATSDLLPPYEQYF.

The chain's CDR3 is CAIRTDRSVIQYF. DNA for the CDR3: TGTGCCATCAGGACGGACAGATCCGTGATCCAGTACTTC. The chain couples TRBV10-3 to TRBJ2-5, with a tentative D call TRBD1 (6 bases). Per germline, CDR1 ENHRY and CDR2 SYGVKD. Trimming took 6 bases from V and 10 from J, leaving 18 bases between them. The CDR3 loop spans 13 amino acids.

V gene TRBV5-1 combines with J gene TRBJ1-6, with D hard to call. The CDR3 contains 16 residues. Trimming pared 6 bases from V and 5 bases from J, leaving 18 bases between. Germline V lookup: CDR1 SGHRS, CDR2 YFSETQ. The CDR3 coding sequence is TGCGCCAGCAACGAAAGAGGGCAGCGAGATAATTCACCCCTCCACTTT. Translated: CASNERGQRDNSPLHF.

This chain uses TRBV19 with TRBJ1-2; perhaps TRBD1 as D (5 bases). Germline assignment: CDR1 LNHDA and CDR2 SQIVND (reference sequence). This CDR3 has 13 residues. The germline V and J ends were trimmed by 10 bases and 7 bases, with 19 bases remaining between them. CDR3 sequence: CATSDIPGSGYTF. CDR3 coding DNA: TGTGCCACCTCGGACATTCCCGGGAGTGGCTACACCTTC. Supplemented by reference TRBV19 and TRBJ1-2, the full variable domain reads DGGITQSPKYLFRKEGQNVTLSCEQNLNHDAMYWYRQDPGQGLRLIYYSQIVNDFQKGDIAEGYSVSREKKESFPLTVTSAQKNPTAFYLCATSDIPGSGYTFGSGTRLTVV.

This rearrangement joins TRBV2 to TRBJ2-5; TRBD2 matches at 8 bases. The trim removed 8 bases at V and 4 bases at J, leaving 6 bases unmatched. Per germline, CDR1 SNHLY and CDR2 FYNNEI. This CDR3 is built from 13 residues. CDR3 coding DNA: TGTGCCAGCTCTTCCCTAGCGGGAGAGACCCAGTACTTC. It yields the protein CASSSLAGETQYF. Variable domain in full (rest from reference TRBV2 and TRBJ2-5): EPEVTQTPSHQVTQMGQEVILRCVPISNHLYFYWYRQILGQKVEFLVSFYNNEISEKSEIFDDQFSVERPDGSNFTLKIRSTKLEDSAMYFCASSSLAGETQYFGPGTRLLVL.

This clone was observed a few times. The chain is built from TRBV28 and TRBJ1-1, with a possible D match to TRBD1 (5 bases). Trimming took 0 bases from V and 1 from J, leaving 21 bases between them. CDR1 is MDHEN, CDR2 SYDVKM, per germline. This CDR3 has 19 residues. The CDR3 loop reads CASSLWPRVSRTRNTEAFF. The CDR3 nucleotides are TGTGCCAGCAGTTTATGGCCCAGGGTTAGTAGAACTCGGAACACTGAAGCTTTCTTT.

This CDR3 is CASSINRGKAFF. The CDR3 DNA follows: TGTGCCAGTAGTATCAACAGGGGGAAAGCTTTCTTT. This chain connects TRBV19 to TRBJ1-1; 8 bases line up with TRBD1. Unmatched junction bases numbered 3, after V lost 3 bases and J lost 9 bases. This CDR3 has 12 residues. Germline V gene sequence: CDR1 LNHDA, CDR2 SQIVND (reference sequence).

This chain joins TRBV5-8 and TRBJ2-2, with 9 bases fitting TRBD1. Unmatched junction bases numbered 10, after V lost 4 bases and J lost 6 bases. The CDR3 consists of 16 residues. The germline V gene encodes CDR1 SGHTS and CDR2 YDEGEE. This chain's CDR3 is CASSLPGQGFAGELFF. DNA for the CDR3: TGTGCCAGCAGCCTTCCGGGACAGGGTTTCGCCGGGGAGCTGTTTTTT.

This chain uses TRBV5-6 with TRBJ1-2, with 10 bases lining up with TRBD1. V shed 0 bases, J shed 5 bases, and the junction held 1 base outside the gene matches. The CDR3 has 14 amino acids. CDR1 and CDR2 from the germline V gene are SGHDT and YYEEEE. CDR3 region: CASSLGDRGYGYTF. The CDR3 bases are TGTGCCAGCAGCTTGGGGGACAGGGGTTATGGCTACACCTTC. The entire variable domain, with the rest obtained from reference TRBV5-6 and TRBJ1-2, is as follows: DAGVTQSPTHLIKTRGQQVTLRCSPKSGHDTVSWYQQALGQGPQFIFQYYEEEERQRGNFPDRFSGHQFPNYSSELNVNALLLGDSALYLCASSLGDRGYGYTFGSGTRLTVV.